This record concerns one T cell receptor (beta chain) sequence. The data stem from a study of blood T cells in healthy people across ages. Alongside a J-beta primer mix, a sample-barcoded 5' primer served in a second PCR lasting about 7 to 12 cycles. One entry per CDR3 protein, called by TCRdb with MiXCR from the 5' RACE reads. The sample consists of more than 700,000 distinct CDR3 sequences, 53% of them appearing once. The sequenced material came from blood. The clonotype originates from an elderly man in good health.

CDR3 region: CASSKVRNTEAFF. The CDR3, as DNA: TGTGCCAGCAGTAAGGTCCGAAACACTGAAGCTTTCTTT. This rearrangement joins TRBV2 to TRBJ1-1; D unresolved. V dropped 5 bases and J dropped 2 bases, with 9 bases sitting between them. The CDR3 has 13 residues. Germline loops: CDR1 SNHLY, CDR2 FYNNEI.